The clone carrying this TCR beta chain is a singleton in its sample. The antigen is not known. A much bigger clone sits one base away, suggesting this may be a read error. The entry originates in a study of T cell repertoires in cytomegalovirus infection. Turning to the study itself: It was recently identified HLA-C-restricted and well-studied HLA-B-restricted CMV epitopes that the study used. Indicated by public TCR beta signatures were CMV infection and matching HLA type.

This CDR3 spans 16 amino acids. Study outcomes and limitations: CMV-specific TCR beta clonotypes restricted by HLA-C were the ones dominating the ex vivo response. Of the TCR beta families, the public ones yielded a cumulative frequency that identified carriers of CMV plus the relevant HLA.

TCRdb used MiXCR to reprocess the reads, holding one entry per CDR3 protein. The repertoire holds about 920,000 distinct CDR3 sequences, approximately 33% seen once, with roughly an eighth in the top ten. The chain recombines TRBV12-3 or TRBV12-4 with TRBJ2-1; tentative D call: TRBD2 (7 bases). The sequence came from a human donor in good health (CMV status not recorded). Some clones in this sample may be carry-over from other donors' samples. Sequencing used cultured CD8+ T cells from PBMCs, obtained from culture after CMV antigen stimulation. The CDR3 spells CASSSPVGGAKNDQFF. CDR3 nucleotide sequence: TGTGCCAGCAGTTCGCCCGTGGGGGGGGCTAAGAATGATCAGTTCTTC.